Listed below are T cell receptor beta chains from one sample, sequenced in a study of memory CD4+ T cells and cytomegalovirus serostatus. Sequencing used immunoSEQ multiplex PCR; TCRdb keeps in-frame clones, though not all of them. The sample has approximately 70,000 clones, 70% to 80% seen once. The sample comprised memory CD4+ T cells from blood. The source of these receptors is an adult in good health and CMV-seropositive. CDR3s include the opening cysteine and the closing phenylalanine or tryptophan. Each record gives: V gene, J gene, D gene, CDR3 protein. The D gene is left open where the match is weak.

v_gene: TRBV28
j_gene: TRBJ2-2
d_gene: TRBD2
CDR3aa: CATRGVGRGPGELFF

v_gene: TRBV27
j_gene: TRBJ2-7
d_gene: TRBD1
CDR3aa: CASSRGWESSYEQYF

v_gene: TRBV5-1
j_gene: TRBJ1-6
d_gene: -
CDR3aa: CASSWKGRGSPLHF

v_gene: TRBV30
j_gene: TRBJ2-2
d_gene: -
CDR3aa: CAWSPPSRTGELFF

v_gene: TRBV9
j_gene: TRBJ2-7
d_gene: -
CDR3aa: CASGPGSYYEQYF

v_gene: TRBV2
j_gene: TRBJ2-1
d_gene: -
CDR3aa: CASSEWDASGEQFF

v_gene: TRBV28
j_gene: TRBJ1-4
d_gene: TRBD1
CDR3aa: CASSSWTGSNNEKLFF

v_gene: TRBV2
j_gene: TRBJ1-6
d_gene: -
CDR3aa: CASSVEEYNSPLHF

v_gene: TRBV5-4
j_gene: TRBJ1-1
d_gene: TRBD1
CDR3aa: CASSSRQGASDTEAFF

v_gene: TRBV7-3
j_gene: TRBJ2-5
d_gene: -
CDR3aa: CASSLSAGSKTQYF

v_gene: TRBV11-2
j_gene: TRBJ2-5
d_gene: TRBD2
CDR3aa: CASSLIAGGPAETQYF

v_gene: TRBV6-1
j_gene: TRBJ2-5
d_gene: -
CDR3aa: CASGRPEGETQYF

v_gene: TRBV5-6
j_gene: TRBJ2-1
d_gene: -
CDR3aa: CASRSTVWQGKGNEQFF

v_gene: TRBV2
j_gene: TRBJ1-2
d_gene: TRBD1
CDR3aa: CASRDWTGAYGYTF

v_gene: TRBV28
j_gene: TRBJ2-5
d_gene: -
CDR3aa: CASSSPTVNVGETQYF

v_gene: TRBV5-3
j_gene: TRBJ2-7
d_gene: -
CDR3aa: CARSFTISDYEQYF

v_gene: TRBV18
j_gene: TRBJ2-7
d_gene: TRBD2
CDR3aa: CASGPGTSGTGEQYF

v_gene: TRBV10-3
j_gene: TRBJ1-4
d_gene: TRBD1
CDR3aa: CAISGIGQGEKLFF

v_gene: TRBV11-2
j_gene: TRBJ2-7
d_gene: -
CDR3aa: CASSLGGEYEQYF

v_gene: TRBV19
j_gene: TRBJ1-1
d_gene: -
CDR3aa: CASTDRNTEAFF

v_gene: TRBV6-1
j_gene: TRBJ1-6
d_gene: -
CDR3aa: CASSEVGSYNSPLHF

v_gene: TRBV14
j_gene: TRBJ1-1
d_gene: -
CDR3aa: CASTTGKGAFF

v_gene: TRBV5-1
j_gene: TRBJ2-7
d_gene: TRBD2
CDR3aa: CASSTSGTSLAYEQYF

v_gene: TRBV7-3
j_gene: TRBJ2-1
d_gene: TRBD2
CDR3aa: CASSLSSGGAQNEQFF

v_gene: TRBV6-1
j_gene: TRBJ2-1
d_gene: TRBD2
CDR3aa: CASSAGTSDLNEQFF

v_gene: TRBV7-2
j_gene: TRBJ2-7
d_gene: -
CDR3aa: CASSGGVFGEQYF

v_gene: TRBV2
j_gene: TRBJ2-1
d_gene: TRBD2
CDR3aa: CASSSGLAGNNEQFF

v_gene: TRBV6-5
j_gene: TRBJ1-3
d_gene: -
CDR3aa: CASSYAGTLAGNTIYF

v_gene: TRBV7-2
j_gene: TRBJ2-5
d_gene: TRBD1
CDR3aa: CASSPQVGGQSQETQYF

v_gene: TRBV6-6
j_gene: TRBJ1-1
d_gene: -
CDR3aa: CASTRAQNTEAFF

v_gene: TRBV5-4
j_gene: TRBJ2-2
d_gene: TRBD2
CDR3aa: CASSFWEGGELFF

v_gene: TRBV19
j_gene: TRBJ2-5
d_gene: -
CDR3aa: CASSISGRGEETQYF

v_gene: TRBV4-1
j_gene: TRBJ2-1
d_gene: -
CDR3aa: CASSHPQAQGQQFF

v_gene: TRBV7-9
j_gene: TRBJ1-1
d_gene: TRBD1
CDR3aa: CASSILRQGGTEAFF

v_gene: TRBV18
j_gene: TRBJ2-7
d_gene: -
CDR3aa: CASSPLPLGTSYEQYF

v_gene: TRBV6-1
j_gene: TRBJ1-6
d_gene: -
CDR3aa: CASSESSGWNNSPLHF

v_gene: TRBV18
j_gene: TRBJ1-1
d_gene: -
CDR3aa: CASSPGVDKNTEAFF

v_gene: TRBV7-2
j_gene: TRBJ1-5
d_gene: -
CDR3aa: CASSLALQGNQPQHF

v_gene: TRBV30
j_gene: TRBJ2-3
d_gene: TRBD2
CDR3aa: CASSGGTYTQYF

v_gene: TRBV27
j_gene: TRBJ1-3
d_gene: -
CDR3aa: CASSLSPGISGNTIYF

v_gene: TRBV5-1
j_gene: TRBJ1-1
d_gene: TRBD1
CDR3aa: CASSSSGTANTEAFF

v_gene: TRBV5-1
j_gene: TRBJ2-1
d_gene: -
CDR3aa: CASSLETATYNEQFF

v_gene: TRBV4-1
j_gene: TRBJ2-5
d_gene: -
CDR3aa: CASRNSWRETQYF

v_gene: TRBV9
j_gene: TRBJ1-4
d_gene: -
CDR3aa: CASSVPGANEKLFF

v_gene: TRBV6-5
j_gene: TRBJ1-4
d_gene: -
CDR3aa: CASSPAIATNEKLFF

v_gene: TRBV11-1
j_gene: TRBJ1-6
d_gene: -
CDR3aa: CASSCPPEGRIYSPLHF

v_gene: TRBV5-1
j_gene: TRBJ2-3
d_gene: -
CDR3aa: CASSLGRTTDTQYF

v_gene: TRBV19
j_gene: TRBJ2-2
d_gene: -
CDR3aa: CASKLGAGGELFF

v_gene: TRBV4-1
j_gene: TRBJ1-6
d_gene: -
CDR3aa: CASSQGVRGLSYNSPLHF

v_gene: TRBV5-6
j_gene: TRBJ1-4
d_gene: -
CDR3aa: CASSAGTHLNEKLFF

v_gene: TRBV7-6
j_gene: TRBJ1-2
d_gene: -
CDR3aa: CASSLDAGSRGYTF

v_gene: TRBV6-1
j_gene: TRBJ1-2
d_gene: -
CDR3aa: CASIDRQGNYGYTF

v_gene: TRBV19
j_gene: TRBJ2-2
d_gene: -
CDR3aa: CATMNTGPNTGELFF

v_gene: TRBV19
j_gene: TRBJ1-3
d_gene: -
CDR3aa: CASSTDIDGNTIYF

v_gene: TRBV30
j_gene: TRBJ1-5
d_gene: -
CDR3aa: CAWSVGPSQPQHF

v_gene: TRBV7-9
j_gene: TRBJ2-2
d_gene: TRBD1
CDR3aa: CASGTTGASTGELFF

v_gene: TRBV4-1
j_gene: TRBJ2-2
d_gene: -
CDR3aa: CASSQENRNTGELFF